Listed below are T cell receptor beta chains from one sample, sequenced in a study of blood T cell repertoires in COVID-19. Only in-frame clones appear in the TCRdb table, and some are missing; sequencing was by immunoSEQ multiplex PCR. The sample lists about 480,000 clones, roughly nine tenths seen once, with under 9.5% in the top ten. Sequencing was carried out using PBMCs or T cells enriched from blood (not recorded which). Receptors originate from a woman aged 55-70 years who had recovered from COVID-19. The CDR3 runs from the conserved cysteine through the conserved F or W. A D gene is named only where the DNA matches it firmly. Where a row states a size, it is once, few, many or the class of an expanded clone; other rows omit it.

clone_size: NA; v_call: TRBV21-1; j_call: TRBJ1-5; d_call: NA; cdr3_aa: CASSRAGVSNQPQHF; cdr3_nt: TGTGCCAGCAGCCGGGCAGGGGTTAGCAATCAGCCCCAGCATTTT
clone_size: NA; v_call: TRBV6-4; j_call: TRBJ2-1; d_call: TRBD2; cdr3_aa: CASSSLAGTTPNEQFF; cdr3_nt: TGTGCCAGCAGTTCACTAGCGGGGACCACTCCCAATGAGCAGTTCTTC
clone_size: NA; v_call: TRBV19; j_call: TRBJ1-6; d_call: NA; cdr3_aa: CASSIEGQNSPLHF; cdr3_nt: TGTGCCAGTAGTATCGAGGGCCAGAATTCACCCCTCCACTTT
clone_size: NA; v_call: TRBV7-9; j_call: TRBJ2-1; d_call: NA; cdr3_aa: CASSSTQGGDEQFF; cdr3_nt: TGTGCCAGCAGCTCCACACAGGGGGGGGATGAGCAGTTCTTC
clone_size: NA; v_call: TRBV2; j_call: TRBJ1-4; d_call: NA; cdr3_aa: CASSLQGGNEKLFF; cdr3_nt: TGTGCCAGCAGCTTACAGGGTGGGAATGAAAAACTGTTTTTT
clone_size: NA; v_call: TRBV20-1; j_call: TRBJ1-2; d_call: TRBD1; cdr3_aa: CSASVIDRDGYTF; cdr3_nt: TGCAGTGCTAGTGTAATAGACAGGGATGGCTACACCTTC
clone_size: NA; v_call: TRBV27; j_call: TRBJ1-6; d_call: TRBD1; cdr3_aa: CASSHDRDRGLPLHF; cdr3_nt: TGTGCCAGCAGTCACGACCGGGACAGGGGGCTGCCCCTCCACTTT
clone_size: NA; v_call: TRBV19; j_call: TRBJ1-5; d_call: NA; cdr3_aa: CASSIPLGRAVDSNQPQHF; cdr3_nt: TGTGCCAGTAGTATACCACTAGGGAGGGCTGTCGATAGCAATCAGCCCCAGCATTTT
clone_size: NA; v_call: TRBV28; j_call: TRBJ1-6; d_call: NA; cdr3_aa: CASSFVAGSIYNSPLHF; cdr3_nt: TGTGCCAGCAGTTTTGTGGCGGGGTCCATCTATAATTCACCCCTCCACTTT
clone_size: NA; v_call: TRBV28; j_call: TRBJ2-2; d_call: TRBD2; cdr3_aa: CASSPHTGTSGGPGGELFF; cdr3_nt: TGTGCCAGCAGCCCTCACACCGGGACTAGCGGGGGGCCGGGCGGGGAGCTGTTTTTT
clone_size: NA; v_call: TRBV6-5; j_call: TRBJ1-3; d_call: NA; cdr3_aa: CASSTHVSGNTIYF; cdr3_nt: TGTGCCAGCAGTACTCACGTCTCTGGAAACACCATATATTTT
clone_size: NA; v_call: TRBV20-1; j_call: TRBJ1-5; d_call: NA; cdr3_aa: CSASTGGRLSNQPQHF; cdr3_nt: TGCAGTGCGAGTACGGGGGGACGTCTTAGCAATCAGCCCCAGCATTTT
clone_size: NA; v_call: TRBV24-1; j_call: TRBJ2-3; d_call: TRBD2; cdr3_aa: CATSSARGGTDTQYF; cdr3_nt: TGTGCCACCAGTTCCGCCCGGGGGGGAACAGATACGCAGTATTTT
clone_size: NA; v_call: TRBV4-2; j_call: TRBJ2-1; d_call: NA; cdr3_aa: CASSLPTSSGEQFF; cdr3_nt: TGTGCCAGCAGCTTACCGACTAGTTCTGGTGAGCAGTTCTTC
clone_size: NA; v_call: TRBV6-5; j_call: TRBJ1-2; d_call: NA; cdr3_aa: CASSSLANYGYTF; cdr3_nt: TGTGCCAGCAGTTCGTTAGCTAACTATGGCTACACCTTC
clone_size: NA; v_call: TRBV27; j_call: TRBJ1-6; d_call: TRBD1; cdr3_aa: CASSWDRGNSPLHF; cdr3_nt: TGTGCCAGCAGCTGGGACAGGGGTAATTCACCCCTCCACTTT
clone_size: once; v_call: TRBV24-1; j_call: TRBJ2-7; d_call: NA; cdr3_aa: CATSDPRPGGGNEQYF; cdr3_nt: TGTGCCACCAGTGACCCCCGCCCCGGAGGTGGCAACGAGCAGTACTTC
clone_size: NA; v_call: TRBV5-1; j_call: TRBJ2-1; d_call: TRBD1; cdr3_aa: CASSVPQGANNEQFF; cdr3_nt: TGCGCCAGCAGCGTCCCACAGGGGGCCAACAATGAGCAGTTCTTC
clone_size: NA; v_call: TRBV5-4; j_call: TRBJ1-1; d_call: NA; cdr3_aa: CASSLDSGVSTEAFF; cdr3_nt: TGTGCCAGCAGCTTGGATTCGGGGGTAAGCACTGAAGCTTTCTTT
clone_size: NA; v_call: TRBV24-1; j_call: TRBJ2-1; d_call: NA; cdr3_aa: CATSDSGLFSYNEQFF; cdr3_nt: TGTGCCACCAGTGACTCTGGACTGTTCTCCTACAATGAGCAGTTCTTC
clone_size: NA; v_call: TRBV19; j_call: TRBJ1-5; d_call: NA; cdr3_aa: CASIGWNASNSNQPQHF; cdr3_nt: TGTGCCAGCATCGGGTGGAATGCATCAAATAGCAATCAGCCCCAGCATTTT
clone_size: NA; v_call: TRBV19; j_call: TRBJ1-2; d_call: NA; cdr3_aa: CASSIGWREANYGYTF; cdr3_nt: TGTGCCAGTAGTATAGGTTGGAGAGAAGCTAACTATGGCTACACCTTC
clone_size: NA; v_call: TRBV2; j_call: TRBJ2-2; d_call: TRBD1; cdr3_aa: CASTRQGGTGELFF; cdr3_nt: TGTGCCAGCACGAGACAGGGGGGCACCGGGGAGCTGTTTTTT
clone_size: NA; v_call: TRBV7-9; j_call: TRBJ1-6; d_call: TRBD1; cdr3_aa: CASSLVEGQGRGSPLHF; cdr3_nt: TGTGCCAGCAGCTTAGTGGAAGGACAGGGTCGTGGTTCACCCCTCCACTTT
clone_size: NA; v_call: TRBV3-1/TRBV3-2; j_call: TRBJ2-1; d_call: NA; cdr3_aa: CASSQDPVGGQYNEQFF; cdr3_nt: TGTGCCAGCAGCCAAGATCCGGTGGGGGGGCAGTACAATGAGCAGTTCTTC
clone_size: NA; v_call: TRBV6-6; j_call: TRBJ1-6; d_call: TRBD1; cdr3_aa: CASSPTGQGNSPLHF; cdr3_nt: TGTGCCAGCAGTCCCACGGGACAGGGTAATTCACCCCTCCACTTT
clone_size: once; v_call: TRBV4-1; j_call: TRBJ1-4; d_call: TRBD1; cdr3_aa: CASSPGQGRSNEKLFF; cdr3_nt: TGCGCCAGCAGCCCGGGACAGGGGAGATCTAATGAAAAACTGTTTTTT
clone_size: NA; v_call: TRBV9; j_call: TRBJ1-2; d_call: NA; cdr3_aa: CASSPDSYHYGYTF; cdr3_nt: TGTGCCAGCAGCCCCGACAGCTACCACTATGGCTACACCTTC
clone_size: NA; v_call: TRBV9; j_call: TRBJ2-3; d_call: TRBD2; cdr3_aa: CASSVVSGGQDTQYF; cdr3_nt: TGTGCCAGCAGCGTAGTAAGCGGGGGGCAGGATACGCAGTATTTT
clone_size: NA; v_call: TRBV29-1; j_call: TRBJ1-1; d_call: TRBD1; cdr3_aa: CSVLTGESYTEAFF; cdr3_nt: TGCAGCGTGTTGACAGGGGAGTCGTACACTGAAGCTTTCTTT
clone_size: NA; v_call: TRBV11-2; j_call: TRBJ2-3; d_call: NA; cdr3_aa: CASSFRDTDTQYF; cdr3_nt: TGTGCCAGCAGCTTCCGGGACACCGATACGCAGTATTTT
clone_size: NA; v_call: TRBV7-2; j_call: TRBJ1-1; d_call: TRBD1; cdr3_aa: CASSPPGQGQSEAFF; cdr3_nt: TGTGCCAGCAGCCCACCGGGACAGGGACAAAGTGAAGCTTTCTTT
clone_size: NA; v_call: TRBV21-1; j_call: TRBJ2-1; d_call: NA; cdr3_aa: CASSKAVQGAINEQFF; cdr3_nt: TGTGCCAGCAGCAAAGCCGTTCAGGGGGCGATCAATGAGCAGTTCTTC
clone_size: NA; v_call: TRBV9; j_call: TRBJ2-4; d_call: TRBD2; cdr3_aa: CASSGPSGGAGDIQYF; cdr3_nt: TGTGCCAGCAGCGGCCCTAGCGGGGGGGCCGGAGACATTCAGTACTTC
clone_size: once; v_call: TRBV7-2; j_call: TRBJ2-5; d_call: NA; cdr3_aa: CASSLFLSREETQYF; cdr3_nt: TGTGCCAGCAGCCTCTTCCTTAGCAGAGAAGAGACCCAGTACTTC
clone_size: NA; v_call: TRBV30; j_call: TRBJ2-5; d_call: NA; cdr3_aa: CAWKLLEETQYF; cdr3_nt: TGTGCCTGGAAACTACTAGAAGAGACCCAGTACTTC
clone_size: NA; v_call: TRBV15; j_call: TRBJ1-1; d_call: NA; cdr3_aa: CATSRDYQGQLNTEAFF; cdr3_nt: TGTGCCACCAGCAGAGATTATCAGGGCCAGCTGAACACTGAAGCTTTCTTT
clone_size: NA; v_call: TRBV6-5; j_call: TRBJ2-2; d_call: NA; cdr3_aa: CASTYSPSNTGELFF; cdr3_nt: TGTGCCAGCACCTATTCACCTTCGAACACCGGGGAGCTGTTTTTT
clone_size: NA; v_call: TRBV19; j_call: TRBJ1-3; d_call: NA; cdr3_aa: CASSIPGRFSGNTIYF; cdr3_nt: TGTGCCAGTAGTATCCCAGGCCGGTTCTCTGGAAACACCATATATTTT
clone_size: NA; v_call: TRBV5-5; j_call: TRBJ1-2; d_call: NA; cdr3_aa: CASRLNRAATYGYTF; cdr3_nt: TGTGCCAGCAGATTGAACAGGGCAGCAACCTATGGCTACACCTTC
clone_size: NA; v_call: TRBV2; j_call: TRBJ1-3; d_call: NA; cdr3_aa: CASSEYQVPYF; cdr3_nt: TGTGCCAGCAGTGAATACCAGGTGCCCTATTTT
clone_size: NA; v_call: TRBV24-1; j_call: TRBJ2-3; d_call: TRBD1; cdr3_aa: CATSDLGQGADTQYF; cdr3_nt: TGTGCCACCAGTGATTTGGGGCAGGGGGCCGATACGCAGTATTTT
clone_size: NA; v_call: TRBV18; j_call: TRBJ1-3; d_call: NA; cdr3_aa: CASSPTGQPVSGNTIYF; cdr3_nt: TGTGCCAGCTCACCGACAGGACAGCCTGTCTCTGGAAACACCATATATTTT
clone_size: NA; v_call: TRBV2; j_call: TRBJ2-2; d_call: TRBD2; cdr3_aa: CASSGRTSGSGELFF; cdr3_nt: TGTGCCAGCAGTGGACGGACTAGCGGGAGCGGGGAGCTGTTTTTT
clone_size: NA; v_call: TRBV5-1; j_call: TRBJ2-3; d_call: TRBD2; cdr3_aa: CASSFSLAGGPGDTQYF; cdr3_nt: TGCGCCAGCAGCTTCAGTCTGGCGGGGGGGCCCGGAGATACGCAGTATTTT
clone_size: NA; v_call: TRBV6-1; j_call: TRBJ1-1; d_call: TRBD1; cdr3_aa: CASSELGGTGEAFF; cdr3_nt: TGTGCCAGCAGTGAACTTGGTGGGACAGGGGAAGCTTTCTTT
clone_size: NA; v_call: TRBV29-1; j_call: TRBJ2-7; d_call: TRBD1; cdr3_aa: CSASGQPGYEQYF; cdr3_nt: TGCAGCGCCTCGGGACAGCCAGGGTACGAGCAGTACTTC
clone_size: NA; v_call: TRBV5-1; j_call: TRBJ2-2; d_call: NA; cdr3_aa: CASSLAAGAYTGELFF; cdr3_nt: TGCGCCAGCAGCTTGGCGGCGGGGGCCTACACCGGGGAGCTGTTTTTT